This paragraph reports one TCR beta chain. The CDR3 covers 14 residues. These data originate in a study of PD-L1 blockade in urothelial cancer. The repertoire was sequenced with immunoSEQ multiplex PCR; TCRdb's copy has only in-frame clones and lacks some. The profile shows around 100,000 clones, about 91% of them singletons. The sample's time point: peripheral blood 6 weeks after treatment start. The sequence was obtained from a man in his 60s with urothelial cancer. The chain uses TRBV21-1 and TRBJ2-1; the tabulated D call, TRBD1, remains unverified against the DNA. TRBV21-1 is shown as a pseudogene. The specimen comprised PBMCs, sampled around atezolizumab (anti-PD-L1) treatment. CDR3 nucleotide sequence: TGTGCCAGCAGGTACCGGGACAGGGCCAATGAGCAGTTCTTC. Translating it yields CASRYRDRANEQFF.